These T cell receptor beta chains were read from a single sample in a study of blood T cells in healthy people across ages. TCRdb passed the 5' RACE reads through MiXCR, listing each CDR3 protein once. The sample comprises 1,300,000 or so distinct CDR3 sequences, 45% to 70% of which are singletons, and over 5.5% rests with the top ten. Sample: blood. These receptors originate from a man in his late teens or twenties in good health. CDR3s include the opening cysteine and the closing phenylalanine or tryptophan. The order of the fields is J gene, V gene, clone size, D gene, CDR3 protein, CDR3 DNA. The D gene is left open where the match is weak. For some rows the clone size is stated as once, few or many, or as a class when expanded; others skip it.

j_gene: TRBJ1-6; v_gene: TRBV12-3/TRBV12-4; abundance: NA; d_gene: NA; CDR3aa: CASSFLGYSPLHF; CDR3nt: TGTGCCAGCAGTTTCCTCGGATATTCACCCCTCCACTTT
j_gene: TRBJ2-3; v_gene: TRBV12-3/TRBV12-4; abundance: NA; d_gene: NA; CDR3aa: CASSLLLFPSTDTQYF; CDR3nt: TGTGCCAGCAGTTTATTGTTATTTCCTAGCACAGATACGCAGTATTTT
j_gene: TRBJ2-5; v_gene: TRBV12-5; abundance: NA; d_gene: NA; CDR3aa: CASGRTLEETQYF; CDR3nt: TGTGCTAGTGGTCGGACACTAGAAGAGACCCAGTACTTC
j_gene: TRBJ1-5; v_gene: TRBV10-3; abundance: few; d_gene: NA; CDR3aa: CAIGGIDSNQPQHF; CDR3nt: TGTGCCATCGGGGGGATCGATAGCAATCAGCCCCAGCATTTT
j_gene: TRBJ2-5; v_gene: TRBV11-2; abundance: NA; d_gene: TRBD2; CDR3aa: CASSSYDTSGEETQYF; CDR3nt: TGTGCCAGCAGCTCCTACGACACTAGCGGAGAGGAGACCCAGTACTTC
j_gene: TRBJ2-7; v_gene: TRBV28; abundance: few; d_gene: NA; CDR3aa: CASRAKYEQYF; CDR3nt: TGTGCCAGCAGGGCCAAATACGAGCAGTACTTC
j_gene: TRBJ2-3; v_gene: TRBV12-3/TRBV12-4; abundance: few; d_gene: NA; CDR3aa: CASSVASGPDTQYF; CDR3nt: TGTGCCAGCAGTGTGGCTTCAGGGCCGGATACGCAGTATTTT
j_gene: TRBJ2-5; v_gene: TRBV5-1; abundance: NA; d_gene: NA; CDR3aa: CASSLGAYKIQETQYF; CDR3nt: TGCGCCAGCAGCCTGGGGGCTTACAAAATCCAAGAGACCCAGTACTTC
j_gene: TRBJ2-7; v_gene: TRBV29-1; abundance: few; d_gene: NA; CDR3aa: CSVMGRPTYEQYF; CDR3nt: TGCAGCGTTATGGGGAGGCCAACCTACGAGCAGTACTTC
j_gene: TRBJ2-3; v_gene: TRBV12-3/TRBV12-4; abundance: NA; d_gene: TRBD1; CDR3aa: CASSADRAITQYF; CDR3nt: TGTGCCAGCAGTGCGGACAGGGCTATTACGCAGTATTTT
j_gene: TRBJ2-3; v_gene: TRBV4-1; abundance: NA; d_gene: NA; CDR3aa: CASSQDDPDTQYF; CDR3nt: TGCGCCAGCAGCCAAGATGACCCAGATACGCAGTATTTT
j_gene: TRBJ1-1; v_gene: TRBV29-1; abundance: few; d_gene: NA; CDR3aa: CSVQERDTEAFF; CDR3nt: TGCAGCGTACAGGAGCGGGACACTGAAGCTTTCTTT
j_gene: TRBJ2-7; v_gene: TRBV4-3; abundance: once; d_gene: NA; CDR3aa: CANSQVMVSYEQYF; CDR3nt: TGCGCCAACAGCCAAGTCATGGTATCCTACGAGCAGTACTTC
j_gene: TRBJ1-6; v_gene: TRBV4-1; abundance: NA; d_gene: NA; CDR3aa: CASSQEIGRQFRSLHF; CDR3nt: TGCGCCAGCAGCCAAGAGATCGGCAGGCAATTCAGGTCCCTCCACTTT